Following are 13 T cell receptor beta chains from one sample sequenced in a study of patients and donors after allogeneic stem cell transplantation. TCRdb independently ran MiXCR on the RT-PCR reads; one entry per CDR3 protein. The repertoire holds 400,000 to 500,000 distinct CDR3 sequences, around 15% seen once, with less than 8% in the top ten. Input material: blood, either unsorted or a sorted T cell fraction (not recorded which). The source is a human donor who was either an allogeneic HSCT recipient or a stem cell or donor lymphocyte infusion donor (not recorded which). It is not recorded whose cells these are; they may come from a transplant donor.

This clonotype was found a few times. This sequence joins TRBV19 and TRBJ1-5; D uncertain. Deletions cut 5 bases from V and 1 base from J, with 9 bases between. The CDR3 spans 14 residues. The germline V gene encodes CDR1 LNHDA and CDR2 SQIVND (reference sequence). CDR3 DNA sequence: TGTGCCAGTAGTGCACCAAAAAGCAATCAGCCCCAGCATTTT. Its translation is CASSAPKSNQPQHF.

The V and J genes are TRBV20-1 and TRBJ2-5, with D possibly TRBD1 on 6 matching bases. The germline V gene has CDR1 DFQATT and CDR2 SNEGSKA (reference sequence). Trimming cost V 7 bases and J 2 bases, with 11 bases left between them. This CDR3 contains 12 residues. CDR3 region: CSGSGQQETQYF. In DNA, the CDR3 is TGCAGTGGTTCTGGACAGCAAGAGACCCAGTACTTC.

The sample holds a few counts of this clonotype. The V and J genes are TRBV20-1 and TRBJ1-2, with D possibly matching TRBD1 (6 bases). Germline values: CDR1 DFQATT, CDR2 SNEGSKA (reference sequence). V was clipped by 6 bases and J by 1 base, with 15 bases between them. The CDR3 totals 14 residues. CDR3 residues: CSAITLQGNYGYTF. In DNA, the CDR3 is TGCAGTGCGATAACGTTACAGGGTAACTATGGCTACACCTTC.

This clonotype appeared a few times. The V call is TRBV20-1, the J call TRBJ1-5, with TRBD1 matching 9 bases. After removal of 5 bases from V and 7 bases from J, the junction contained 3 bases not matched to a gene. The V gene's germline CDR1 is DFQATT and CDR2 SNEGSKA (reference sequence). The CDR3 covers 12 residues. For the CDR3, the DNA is TGCAGTGCTCATGGGACAGGGCAGCCCCAGCATTTT. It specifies CSAHGTGQPQHF.

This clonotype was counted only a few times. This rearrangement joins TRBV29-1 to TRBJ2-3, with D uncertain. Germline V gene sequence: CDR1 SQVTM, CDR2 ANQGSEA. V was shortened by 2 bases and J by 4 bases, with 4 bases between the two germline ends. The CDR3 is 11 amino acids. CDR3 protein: CSVEKPDTQYF. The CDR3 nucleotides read TGCAGCGTTGAAAAACCAGATACGCAGTATTTT.

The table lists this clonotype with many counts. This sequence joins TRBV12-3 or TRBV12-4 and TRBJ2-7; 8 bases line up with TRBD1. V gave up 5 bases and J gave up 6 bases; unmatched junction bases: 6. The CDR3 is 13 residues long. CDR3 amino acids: CASSNGQGVEQYF. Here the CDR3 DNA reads TGTGCCAGCAGTAACGGACAGGGAGTCGAGCAGTACTTC.

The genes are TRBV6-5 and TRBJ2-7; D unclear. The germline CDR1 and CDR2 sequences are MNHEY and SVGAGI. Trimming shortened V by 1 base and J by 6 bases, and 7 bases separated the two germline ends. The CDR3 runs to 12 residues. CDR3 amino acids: CASSYFGSEQYF. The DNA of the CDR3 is TGTGCCAGCAGTTACTTCGGCTCCGAGCAGTACTTC.

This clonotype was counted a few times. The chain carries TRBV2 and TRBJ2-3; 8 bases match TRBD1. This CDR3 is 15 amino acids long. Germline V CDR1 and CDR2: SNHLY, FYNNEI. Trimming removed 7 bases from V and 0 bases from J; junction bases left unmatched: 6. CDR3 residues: CASTRGRASTDTQYF. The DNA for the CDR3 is TGTGCCAGCACCAGGGGGCGGGCTAGCACAGATACGCAGTATTTT.

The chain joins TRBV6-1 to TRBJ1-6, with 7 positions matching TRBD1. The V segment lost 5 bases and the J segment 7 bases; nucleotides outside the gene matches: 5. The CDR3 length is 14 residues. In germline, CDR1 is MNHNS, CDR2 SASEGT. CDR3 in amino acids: CASSPRDSNSPLHF. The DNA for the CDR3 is TGTGCCAGCAGTCCCAGGGACAGCAATTCACCCCTCCACTTT.

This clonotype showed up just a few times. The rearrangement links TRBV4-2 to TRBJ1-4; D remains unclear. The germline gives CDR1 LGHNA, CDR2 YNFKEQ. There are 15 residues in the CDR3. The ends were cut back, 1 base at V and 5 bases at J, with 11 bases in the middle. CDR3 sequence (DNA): TGTGCCAGCAGCCAAGGGGGAGAAAAGAATGAAAAACTGTTTTTT. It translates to CASSQGGEKNEKLFF.

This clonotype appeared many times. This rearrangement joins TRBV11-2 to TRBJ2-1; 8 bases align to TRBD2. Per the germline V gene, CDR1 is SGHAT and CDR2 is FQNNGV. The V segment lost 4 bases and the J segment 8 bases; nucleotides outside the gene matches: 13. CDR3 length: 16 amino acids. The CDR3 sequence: CASSSPLPSGLYEQFF. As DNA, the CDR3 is TGTGCCAGCAGCTCACCCCTACCTAGCGGGTTATATGAGCAGTTCTTC.

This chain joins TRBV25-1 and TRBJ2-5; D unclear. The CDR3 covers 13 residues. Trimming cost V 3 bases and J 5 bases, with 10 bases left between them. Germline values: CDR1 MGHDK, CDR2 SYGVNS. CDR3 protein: CASSDPGYETQYF. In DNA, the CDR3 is TGTGCCAGCAGTGACCCCGGGTATGAGACCCAGTACTTC.

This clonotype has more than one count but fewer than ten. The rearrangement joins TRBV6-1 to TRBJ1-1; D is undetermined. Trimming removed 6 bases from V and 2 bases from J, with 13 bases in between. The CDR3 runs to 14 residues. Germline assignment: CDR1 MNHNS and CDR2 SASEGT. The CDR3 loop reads CASRSGPVNTEAFF. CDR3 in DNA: TGTGCCAGCAGATCCGGGCCTGTAAACACTGAAGCTTTCTTT.